This TCR beta chain was identified in a study of blood T cell repertoires in COVID-19. On the study more broadly: Samples came from the United States, Italy and Spain, spanning acute and convalescent COVID-19. The analysed material was cDNA or gDNA that came from T cells, B-cell-depleted T cells, or PBMCs.

The authors' processing: Reference gene primers were amplified, and this amplification served to estimate nucleated cell counts. The data were produced by immunoSEQ multiplex PCR, yet TCRdb's version contains in-frame clones alone and is incomplete. The DNA gave D and trimming, while V, J and clone size come from that table. Of some 100,000 clones detected, about 90% appear once; the ten largest clones hold about 1.7%. Sequencing input: peripheral blood. The source of this sequence is a human donor with active COVID-19. The donor label of this sample is uncertain.

CDR3 in DNA: TGTGCCAGCAGCTTGGGACAGTACACCGGGGAGCTGTTTTTT. Its protein product is CASSLGQYTGELFF. The chain has TRBV5-6 and TRBJ2-2; D is perhaps TRBD1 (5 bases). Trimming left V 0 bases short and J 3 bases short, with 6 bases between. Germline CDR1 reads SGHDT; CDR2 reads YYEEEE. This CDR3 region has 14 residues.